This TCR beta chain was retrieved from a study of blood T cells in healthy people across ages. A second PCR, run for about 7 to 11 cycles, used a sample-barcoded 5' primer plus a J-beta primer mix. TCRdb fed the 5' RACE reads into MiXCR, producing one record per CDR3 protein. The sample includes hundreds of thousands of distinct CDR3 sequences, around 50% of them seen just once. With regard to this clonotype: This may arise from a read error, as a much more abundant clone is one base away.

Germline V gene sequence: CDR1 MGHRA, CDR2 YSYEKL. The V gene lost 1 base and the J gene lost 2 bases, with 15 bases spanning the gap. The CDR3 is made up of 16 amino acids. The clonotype comes from a woman older than 75 in good health. Sequencing was done on a sample of blood. This chain joins TRBV4-1 and TRBJ2-7; D gene uncertain. CDR3 nucleotide sequence: TGCGCCAGCAGCCAAGTAGGGCGCATTGCCCCCTACGAGCAGTACTTC. Encoded protein: CASSQVGRIAPYEQYF.